One and the same sample provided the 8 T cell receptor beta chains below, sequenced in a study of T-cell reconstitution after alpha-beta-depleted transplantation in children. A library of TCRbeta sequences, prepared with unique molecular identifiers, was generated. Each CDR3 protein gets one entry after TCRdb re-called the PCR reads with MiXCR. Of some 530,000 distinct CDR3 sequences in the sample, under 15% were seen once. The sequences come from PBMCs from the stem cell graft donor, collected from the stem cell graft. These receptors were collected from a human donor who donated a stem cell graft to a child with combined immunodeficiency.

J is TRBJ2-7 and V is TRBV18, with a tentative D call TRBD1 (6 bases). Germline V gene data show CDR1 as KGHSH and CDR2 as LQKENI. V was clipped by 5 bases and J by 6 bases, with 17 bases between them. The CDR3 is 14 residues long. The chain's CDR3 is CASSYGQSPGEQYF. Written as DNA, the CDR3 is TGTGCCAGCTCATACGGACAGAGCCCAGGCGAGCAGTACTTC. Variable domain in full (rest from reference TRBV18 and TRBJ2-7): NAGVMQNPRHLVRRRGQEARLRCSPMKGHSHVYWYRQLPEEGLKFMVYLQKENIIDESGMPKERFSAEFPKEGPSILRIQQVVRGDSAAYFCASSYGQSPGEQYFGPGTRLTVT.

This clonotype was detected a few times. This chain connects TRBV29-1 to TRBJ2-3; D gene uncertain. The CDR3 consists of 11 residues. Germline V lookup: CDR1 SQVTM, CDR2 ANQGSEA. The ends were cut back, 4 bases at V and 3 bases at J, with 5 bases in the middle. CDR3 DNA: TGCAGCGTTGGGGTTACAGATACGCAGTATTTT. This codes for CSVGVTDTQYF.

This clonotype has a handful of counts. The chain combines TRBV4-3 with TRBJ1-1; D perhaps matches TRBD1 (5 bases). Trimming cost V 0 bases and J 9 bases, with 11 bases left between them. The CDR3 runs 13 residues. Germline V gene data show CDR1 as LGHNA and CDR2 as YSLEER. The CDR3 spells CASSQDSGTQAFF. Here the CDR3 DNA reads TGCGCCAGCAGCCAAGATTCCGGGACTCAAGCTTTCTTT.

This rearrangement joins TRBV7-2 to TRBJ2-3; D is uncertain. V shed 5 bases and J shed 7 bases, with 10 bases lying between them. Germline loops: CDR1 SGHTA, CDR2 FQGNSA. This CDR3 spans 12 amino acids. The CDR3 protein is CASSTTGNTQYF. The CDR3 nucleotides are TGTGCCAGCAGCACCACGGGCAATACGCAGTATTTT.

This clonotype was picked up a small number of times. The chain couples TRBV20-1 to TRBJ2-7; D perhaps matches TRBD2 (6 bases). The germline CDR1 and CDR2 sequences are DFQATT and SNEGSKA (reference sequence). V lost 6 bases and J 2 bases, leaving 17 bases between the germline ends. This CDR3 contains 14 residues. This CDR3 reads CSAVFRDFTYEQYF. CDR3 DNA: TGCAGTGCCGTGTTCCGGGACTTCACCTACGAGCAGTACTTC.

The chain joins TRBV29-1 to TRBJ2-2; 9 bases match TRBD2. The ends lost 6 bases at V and 2 bases at J; junction bases unmatched: 4. Looked up from germline, CDR1 is SQVTM and CDR2 is ANQGSEA. The CDR3 runs to 14 residues. CDR3 amino acids: CSVRGGANTGELFF. CDR3 DNA: TGCAGCGTACGCGGGGGGGCAAACACCGGGGAGCTGTTTTTT.

This clonotype was picked up a small number of times. CDR3 bases: TGTGCCAGCAGTCGATGGGGACAGGGGGCGCGCGAAAAACTGTTTTTT. This encodes CASSRWGQGAREKLFF. This chain joins TRBV6-2 or TRBV6-3 and TRBJ1-4, with 12 bases that match TRBD1. The CDR3 consists of 16 residues. Germline CDR1 and CDR2: MNHEY and SVGEGT. The ends lost 5 bases at V and 8 bases at J; junction bases unmatched: 9.

There are a few counts of this clonotype. The V and J genes are TRBV7-8 and TRBJ1-4; D gene unclear. The CDR3 runs to 16 residues. The germline V gene has CDR1 SGHVS and CDR2 FQNEAQ. Trimming took 5 bases from V and 8 from J, leaving 21 bases between them. CDR3 nucleotide sequence: TGTGCCAGCAGCAAACGAGGAGGCCTAGGGAGAGAAAAACTGTTTTTT. It is translated as CASSKRGGLGREKLFF.